The 16 T cell receptor beta chains below come from one sample, sequenced in a study of T cells in Graves' hyperthyroidism and ophthalmopathy. Amplified TCR beta CDR3 regions derived from RNA transcripts. HTBI primers were used for first-round RT-PCR of the TCR CDR3. Each CDR3 protein gets one entry after TCRdb re-called the multiplex PCR reads with MiXCR. Altogether nearly 600,000 distinct CDR3 sequences are present, approximately 15% being singletons, with the ten largest covering roughly 7%. Sample: blood. The receptors shown here come from a woman aged 18-35 years with Graves' ophthalmopathy.

This clonotype occurred many times. The V gene is TRBV6-6, the J gene TRBJ1-5, with 8 bases lining up with TRBD1. The J segment lost 6 bases and the V segment lost 0 bases, leaving 4 bases of the junction unmatched. CDR3 size: 15 residues. Germline assignment: CDR1 MNHNY and CDR2 SVGAGI (reference sequence). CDR3 coding DNA: TGTGCCAGCAGTTACTCACGACAGGGGAGTCAGCCCCAGCATTTT. This codes for CASSYSRQGSQPQHF.

This clonotype was found many times. This chain connects TRBV7-2 to TRBJ2-3, with TRBD2 matching 8 bases. The CDR3 has 16 residues. The J segment lost 1 base and the V segment lost 1 base, leaving 4 bases of the junction unmatched. Germline V gives CDR1 SGHTA, CDR2 FQGNSA. The chain's CDR3 is CASSLGGREGTDTQYF. CDR3 DNA sequence: TGTGCCAGCAGCTTAGGAGGGCGGGAGGGCACAGATACGCAGTATTTT.

This clonotype occurred many times. The chain joins TRBV7-9 to TRBJ2-7, with 7 bases aligning to TRBD2. In germline, CDR1 is SEHNR, CDR2 FQNEAQ (reference sequence). This CDR3 region has 14 residues. The junction had 10 bases not matched to a gene; V was cut back by 11 bases and J by 0 bases. CDR3 coding DNA: TGTGCCCTCGCTGGGGGGGTCTTCTCCTACGAGCAGTACTTC. This sequence encodes CALAGGVFSYEQYF. The entire variable domain, with the rest obtained from reference TRBV7-9 and TRBJ2-7, is as follows: DTGVSQNPRHKITKRGQNVTFRCDPISEHNRLYWYRQTLGQGPEFLTYFQNEAQLEKSRLLSDRFSAERPKGSFSTLEIQRTEQGDSAMYLCALAGGVFSYEQYFGPGTRLTVT.

This clonotype was observed at least ten times. The chain joins TRBV11-2 to TRBJ2-1, with D possibly matching TRBD1 (6 bases). V was pared by 3 bases and J by 5 bases, with 14 bases between. From germline, CDR1 is SGHAT and CDR2 FQNNGV. This CDR3 is 15 amino acids long. CDR3 nucleotide sequence: TGTGCCAGCAGCTTTCTGTTTGAGGGGGACAATGAGCAGTTCTTC. It encodes CASSFLFEGDNEQFF.

The chain uses TRBV6-1 and TRBJ2-2, with 7 nucleotides matching TRBD1. Germline assignment: CDR1 MNHNS and CDR2 SASEGT. The CDR3 has 14 amino acids. Germline trimming cut 6 bases from V and 12 bases from J; bases unmatched to any gene: 13. CDR3 bases: TGTGCCAGCAGAGCCGGGACAGACCGTCCGAAGCTGTTTTTT. Translation gives CASRAGTDRPKLFF.

The chain employs TRBV20-1 and TRBJ1-4, with D perhaps TRBD1 (6 bases). CDR3 size: 12 residues. Between the trimmed V and J ends, which lost 7 bases and 5 bases, there was a span of 11 bases. The V gene's germline CDR1 is DFQATT and CDR2 SNEGSKA (reference sequence). CDR3 residues: CSVGQNNEKLFF. The CDR3 coding sequence is TGCAGTGTAGGACAGAACAATGAAAAACTGTTTTTT.

The genes are TRBV4-3 and TRBJ2-7; 7 bases align to TRBD1. Germline CDR1 and CDR2: LGHNA and YSLEER. CDR3 length: 16 amino acids. V gave up 1 base and J gave up 3 bases; unmatched junction bases: 9. CDR3 sequence: CASSQVGKGQRYEQYF. As DNA, the CDR3 is TGCGCCAGCAGCCAAGTCGGTAAGGGACAGCGCTACGAGCAGTACTTC.

Only a few counts were recorded for this clonotype. This chain joins TRBV6-1 and TRBJ2-3; D is possibly TRBD2 (7 bases). The CDR3 sequence is 12 residues long. CDR1 is MNHNS, CDR2 SASEGT, per germline. V shed 8 bases and J shed 6 bases, with 12 bases lying between them. The CDR3 DNA sequence: TGTGCCAGCGAAGGGGGGGGGGATACGCAGTATTTT. Its protein product is CASEGGGDTQYF.

This clonotype was seen many times. This CDR3 is CAIRTIGDRGNTEAFF. For the CDR3, the DNA is TGTGCCATCAGGACGATCGGCGATCGTGGGAACACTGAAGCTTTCTTT. The chain couples TRBV10-3 to TRBJ1-1; D unresolved. The germline V and J ends were trimmed by 6 bases and 1 base, with 18 bases remaining between them. The CDR3 runs 16 residues. The germline V gene has CDR1 ENHRY and CDR2 SYGVKD.

This clonotype has at least ten counts. The J gene is TRBJ1-5, the V gene TRBV11-2; D perhaps matches TRBD1 (5 bases). In germline, CDR1 is SGHAT, CDR2 FQNNGV. The V end lost 8 bases, the J end lost 6 bases, and 41 bases lay between the germline ends. This CDR3 region has 22 residues. The CDR3 DNA sequence: TGTGCCAGCGATACCCCCTGGTCGCAGTTAGTGGGGCCTGGGGCAGGTACTCAGCCCCAGCATTTT. This translates into CASDTPWSQLVGPGAGTQPQHF.

This clonotype was seen a few times. The V call is TRBV4-2, the J call TRBJ1-5; D is ambiguous. From germline, CDR1 is LGHNA and CDR2 YNFKEQ. The germline V and J ends were trimmed by 2 bases and 1 base, with 6 bases remaining between them. The CDR3 runs 14 residues. As DNA, the CDR3 is TGTGCCAGCAGCCAACTTACGAGCAATCAGCCCCAGCATTTT. This sequence encodes CASSQLTSNQPQHF.

The table lists this clonotype with a few counts. The chain has TRBV6-1 and TRBJ1-1, with D possibly matching TRBD1 (5 bases). Germline V lookup: CDR1 MNHNS, CDR2 SASEGT. The V gene lost 8 bases and the J gene lost 1 base, with 11 bases spanning the gap. The CDR3 has 13 residues. DNA of the CDR3: TGTGCCAGCGGGGAGGGGCCGAACACTGAAGCTTTCTTT. As protein: CASGEGPNTEAFF.

V usage is TRBV11-2 and J usage is TRBJ1-5, with no clear D. Trimming took 5 bases from V and 7 from J, leaving 15 bases between them. This CDR3 region has 14 residues. Germline V lookup: CDR1 SGHAT, CDR2 FQNNGV. DNA for the CDR3: TGTGCCAGCAGCGATCAAGCTTATGGCCAGCCCCAGCATTTT. Amino acid sequence: CASSDQAYGQPQHF.

With respect to this clonotype: The CDR3 does not end in the conserved phenylalanine or tryptophan, so this is likely a read error. The chain joins TRBV7-3 to TRBJ2-1; D might be TRBD2 (6 bases). This CDR3 spans 19 amino acids. Per the germline V gene, CDR1 is SGHTA and CDR2 is FQGTGA. Trimming removed 3 bases at V and 6 bases at J, with 27 bases between. This chain's CDR3 is CASSLPTSLAAARPNEQFL. The CDR3 coding sequence is TGTGCCAGCAGCTTGCCCACCTCGTTAGCGGCCGCCCGTCCCAATGAGCAGTTCCTC.

The rearrangement joins TRBV6-6 to TRBJ2-2, with 12 bases fitting TRBD2. CDR3 length equals 18 residues. Per germline, CDR1 MNHNY and CDR2 SVGAGI (reference sequence). V shed 2 bases, J shed 1 base, and the junction held 5 bases outside the gene matches. This CDR3 reads CASSYGLAGGRNTGELFF. DNA for the CDR3: TGTGCCAGCAGTTACGGGCTAGCGGGAGGGCGGAACACCGGGGAGCTGTTTTTT.

This clonotype appeared a few times. The chain has TRBV9 and TRBJ2-6; D might be TRBD1 (6 bases). Germline V gives CDR1 SGDLS, CDR2 YYNGEE. Trimming shortened V by 2 bases and J by 0 bases, and 12 bases separated the two germline ends. The CDR3 consists of 17 residues. The chain's CDR3 is CASSVYRAPSGANVLTF. The CDR3 DNA follows: TGTGCCAGCAGCGTGTACAGGGCACCCTCTGGGGCCAACGTCCTGACTTTC.